A selection of T cell receptor beta chains follows, all from one sample in a study of prognosis after radiotherapy for stage I lung cancer. TCRdb independently ran MiXCR on the multiplex PCR reads; one entry per CDR3 protein. Counted here are fewer than 40,000 distinct CDR3 sequences, 34% occurring once; the ten biggest clones make up roughly 15%. The sequencing used PBMCs, collected before or after stereotactic body radiation therapy (not recorded which). The receptors originated from a donor older than 45 with non-small cell lung cancer. CDR3s include the opening cysteine and the closing phenylalanine or tryptophan. A D gene is named only where the DNA matches it firmly. Clone size is shown for a subset of rows, as once, few, many or a class of expanded clone.

D	V	J	size	DNA	CDR3
NA	TRBV5-1	TRBJ2-7	many	TGCGCCAGCAGCTTGGCAGGGACGAGCTCCTACGAGCAGTACTTC	CASSLAGTSSYEQYF
TRBD1	TRBV12-3/TRBV12-4	TRBJ2-1	many	TGTGCCAGCTACACAGGGGGCAGCGAGCAGTTCTTC	CASYTGGSEQFF
NA	TRBV7-6	TRBJ2-1	many	TGTGCCAGCAGCTTAGCGGGCCACTCCTACAATGAGCAGTTCTTC	CASSLAGHSYNEQFF
NA	TRBV3-1	TRBJ1-2	many	TGTGCCAGCAGCAGGGACTTTCATGGCTACACCTTC	CASSRDFHGYTF
NA	TRBV5-8	TRBJ2-4	few	TGTGCCAGCAGCTTGGAAGGACGCTCCCAAGGGAACATTCAGTACTTC	CASSLEGRSQGNIQYF
NA	TRBV7-6	TRBJ2-7	few	TGTGCCAGCAGCTTAAGCAGCGGGGAGCAGTACTTC	CASSLSSGEQYF
TRBD2	TRBV2	TRBJ2-1	many	TGTGCCAGCTCGGGGGGGGGGGATGAGCAGTTCTTC	CASSGGGDEQFF
NA	TRBV6-2/TRBV6-3	TRBJ2-3	once	TGTGCCAGCAGAGTGGGGAGCACAGATACGCAGTATTTT	CASRVGSTDTQYF
TRBD2	TRBV28	TRBJ2-2	once	TGTGCCAGCAGCCTTAGAAGCGGGATCGGTACCGGTGAGCTGTTTTTT	CASSLRSGIGTGELFF
NA	TRBV24-1	TRBJ2-1	NA	TGTGCCAACAGTGATAGATATGGCAGGCCCGGGACTGGAAATGAGCAGTTCTTC	CANSDRYGRPGTGNEQFF
NA	TRBV6-1	TRBJ2-6	NA	TGTGCCAGCAGGGGGGACCGCACTGGGGCCAACGTCCTGACTTTC	CASRGDRTGANVLTF
TRBD1	TRBV4-2	TRBJ1-6	many	TGTGCCAGCAGCCAAGACCCAGGGGGCTCTAATTCACCCCTCCACTTT	CASSQDPGGSNSPLHF
NA	TRBV9	TRBJ1-6	many	TGTGCCAGCAGTCAAAGCGGGGTGAGCTCCTATAATTCACCCCTCCACTTT	CASSQSGVSSYNSPLHF
NA	TRBV5-1	TRBJ2-5	many	TGCGCCAGCAGCCGACAGATACAAGAGACCCAGTACTTC	CASSRQIQETQYF
TRBD1	TRBV28	TRBJ1-1	many	TGTGCCAGCCACCCAGGACAGGGGCGCACTGAAGCTTTCTTT	CASHPGQGRTEAFF
NA	TRBV6-1	TRBJ2-3	NA	TGTGCCAGCAGTCGGTCGGGGTTGACAGTGGGCATAGATACGCAGTATTTT	CASSRSGLTVGIDTQYF
NA	TRBV7-2	TRBJ2-7	once	TGTGCCAGCAGCTCTCTCGCGGGACGGATGGGTTTCTACGAGCAGTACTTC	CASSSLAGRMGFYEQYF
TRBD2	TRBV11-1	TRBJ2-5	NA	TGTGCCAGCAGCCCTAGACGGGGAGGGCCGGGTGGGACCCAGTACTTC	CASSPRRGGPGGTQYF